The clone carrying this T cell receptor beta chain showed up just once. Its target is unknown. Losses at the gene ends were 1 base for V and 5 bases for J; bases not matched to a gene: 13. CDR1 is SGHVS and CDR2 is FQNEAQ in the germline V gene. CDR3 length: 17 residues. The sample originates from a study of shared clonotypes between healthy human individuals. Across the study: The people who gave samples were two women and a few men aged 18 to 49.

Whole-study findings and limits: Several donors held roughly 5% of naive CD4 clonotypes in common. Tissue TCR repertoires likely differ from these blood-only repertoires. On the whole, naive subsets had larger estimated richness than memory subsets had.

Naive CD8 populations comprised CD45RO-negative cells positively selected for CCR7, excluding terminally differentiated effector memory CD45RA+ cells. The table came from immunoSEQ multiplex PCR; TCRdb's copy has only in-frame clones and leaves some out. The sample lists 2 million or so clones, 85% to 95% occurring once. V is TRBV7-8 and J is TRBJ2-5, with TRBD2 matching 7 bases. The receptor was derived from a man younger than 35 in good health. The sequencing sample was made of naive CD8+ T cells sorted from blood. Here the CDR3 reads CASSLGAGTQKMETQYF. CDR3 nucleotides: TGTGCCAGCAGCTTAGGAGCGGGGACCCAAAAAATGGAGACCCAGTACTTC. Combining the CDR3 with reference TRBV7-8 and TRBJ2-5 gives the whole variable domain GAGVSQSPRYKVAKRGQDVALRCDPISGHVSLFWYQQALGQGPEFLTYFQNEAQLDKSGLPSDRFFAERPEGSVSTLKIQRTQQEDSAVYLCASSLGAGTQKMETQYFGPGTRLLVL.